This T cell receptor (beta chain) was sequenced during a study of blood T cell repertoires in COVID-19. Only in-frame clones appear in the TCRdb table, and some are missing; sequencing was by immunoSEQ multiplex PCR. The sample has fewer than 150,000 clones; more than 80% are singletons. This CDR3 spans 15 amino acids. Deletions cut 7 bases from V and 2 bases from J, with 15 bases between. Germline loops: CDR1 MNHEY, CDR2 SMNVEV (reference sequence). The sequenced material came from peripheral blood. The receptor was derived from a woman over 75 in a cohort sampled during active or convalescent COVID-19. The chain uses TRBV27 and TRBJ2-1, with D uncertain. This CDR3 reads CASTASRAAYNEQFF. The CDR3 DNA is TGTGCCAGCACCGCTTCTAGAGCCGCCTACAATGAGCAGTTCTTC.